Each of the 4 T cell receptor beta chains below was sequenced from the same sample in a study of neurological immune-mediated disorders. Each CDR3 protein is one row after TCRdb ran MiXCR on the 5' RACE reads. The sample contains tens of thousands of distinct CDR3 sequences, around 10% of which appear only once. The sequencing input was PBMCs. These receptors all come from a middle-aged man in good health.

This clonotype was seen ten or more times. V usage is TRBV7-9 and J usage is TRBJ2-5; no clear D. Germline values: CDR1 SEHNR, CDR2 FQNEAQ (reference sequence). This CDR3 is built from 12 residues. The germline V and J ends were trimmed by 5 bases and 4 bases, with 8 bases remaining between them. The CDR3 is CASSARAETQYF. CDR3 DNA: TGTGCCAGCAGCGCCCGCGCAGAGACCCAGTACTTC.

A word on this clonotype: A much larger clone sits a single nucleotide away, making a read error possible. V usage is TRBV21-1 and J usage is TRBJ2-7; the D call TRBD1 from the table was never checked on the DNA. TRBV21-1 is flagged as a pseudogene. The CDR3 length is 17 residues. In DNA form, the CDR3 reads TGTGCCAGCAGCCCTCAACCGTCAGGGGCGTACTCCTACGAGCAGTACTTC. Residues: CASSPQPSGAYSYEQYF.

This clonotype was recorded many times. The chain has TRBV29-1 and TRBJ2-2; tentatively, D is TRBD2 (6 bases). V was cut by 7 bases and J by 4 bases, with 13 bases left in between. Germline loops: CDR1 SQVTM, CDR2 ANQGSEA. The CDR3 totals 13 residues. CDR3 sequence: CSGRDGVTGELFF. The CDR3 nucleotides read TGCAGCGGGCGGGACGGCGTCACCGGGGAGCTGTTTTTT.

This clonotype has a count of ten or more. The chain couples TRBV5-6 to TRBJ2-7, with D tentatively TRBD1 (6 bases). Deletions cut 0 bases from V and 7 bases from J, with 17 bases between. CDR1 and CDR2 (germline): SGHDT, YYEEEE. CDR3 length: 15 residues. DNA for the CDR3: TGTGCCAGCAGCTTGGATGGGCTCCAGGGGATGGAGCAGTACTTC. Translation: CASSLDGLQGMEQYF.